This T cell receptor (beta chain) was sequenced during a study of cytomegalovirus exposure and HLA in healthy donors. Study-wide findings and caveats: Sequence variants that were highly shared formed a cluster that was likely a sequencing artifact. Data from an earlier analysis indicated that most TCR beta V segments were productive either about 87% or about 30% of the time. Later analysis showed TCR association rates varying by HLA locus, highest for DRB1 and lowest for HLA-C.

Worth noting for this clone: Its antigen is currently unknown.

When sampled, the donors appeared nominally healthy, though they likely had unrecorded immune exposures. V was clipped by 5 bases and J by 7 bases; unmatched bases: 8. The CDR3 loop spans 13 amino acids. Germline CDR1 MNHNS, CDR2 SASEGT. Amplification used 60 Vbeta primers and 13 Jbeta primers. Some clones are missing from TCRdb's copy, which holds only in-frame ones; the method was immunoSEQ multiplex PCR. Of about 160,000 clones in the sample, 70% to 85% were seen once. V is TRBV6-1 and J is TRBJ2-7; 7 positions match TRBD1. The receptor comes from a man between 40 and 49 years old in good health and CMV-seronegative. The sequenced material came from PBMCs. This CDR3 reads CASSPGQHREQYF. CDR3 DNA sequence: TGTGCCAGCAGTCCGGGACAGCATAGGGAGCAGTACTTC.